A single sample gave rise to the 9 T cell receptor beta chains below, sequenced in a study of blood T cell repertoires in COVID-19 (dated by TCRdb to about 2020). The library was produced with the immunoSEQ multiplex PCR assay. TCRdb's version of the immuneACCESS table is confined to in-frame rearrangements and falls short of the full clone set. An unresolved V gene accounts for under half of the shortfall where checked; the remainder is of unknown origin. The sample includes some 200,000 clones, with 86% observed a single time. The ten most abundant clones make up about 4.5% of the sample. The specimen was peripheral blood. The receptors come from a man aged 45-60 years with acute or convalescent COVID-19.

Comments on this clone: This sample also contains other DNA sequences that code for the same CDR3. This CDR3 reads CASSDRTGDEKLFF. CDR3 sequence (DNA): TGTGCCAGCAGTGACCGGACAGGGGATGAAAAACTGTTTTTT. V is TRBV2 and J is TRBJ1-4; 9 bases are a match to TRBD1. V was pared by 3 bases and J by 6 bases, with 2 bases of the junction left unmatched. Germline V gene lookup returns CDR1 SNHLY and CDR2 FYNNEI. This CDR3 region has 14 residues.

The genes are TRBV6-5 and TRBJ2-1, with a weak D call TRBD1 (8 bases). The CDR3 is 14 residues long. Germline-derived CDR1 and CDR2 are MNHEY and SVGAGI. The V end lost 4 bases, the J end lost 4 bases, and 11 bases lay between the germline ends. The CDR3 nucleotides read TGTGCCAGCAGTTCACAGGGGGGGTACAATGAGCAGTTCTTC. Amino acids: CASSSQGGYNEQFF.

This chain links TRBV7-9 with TRBJ1-1; 8 bases are a match to TRBD1. The germline CDR1 and CDR2 sequences are SEHNR and FQNEAQ (reference sequence). The CDR3 has 14 residues. V dropped 1 base and J dropped 4; count of bases not matched to a gene: 2. The CDR3 DNA is TGTGCCAGCAGCTTAGGACAGGGGTTCACTGAAGCTTTCTTT. Translation gives CASSLGQGFTEAFF.

This clone was seen once. The chain links TRBV2 to TRBJ2-2, with 10 bases matching TRBD2. CDR1 and CDR2 from the germline V gene are SNHLY and FYNNEI. This CDR3 has 15 amino acids. The trim removed 7 bases at V and 4 bases at J, leaving 6 bases unmatched. CDR3 amino acids: CASNSGGAGTGELFF. CDR3 nucleotides: TGTGCCAGCAACAGCGGGGGGGCCGGCACCGGGGAGCTGTTTTTT.

The genes are TRBV3-1 (or the pseudogene TRBV3-2) and TRBJ2-7; D is undetermined. Germline V gives CDR1 LGHDT, CDR2 YNNKEL (reference sequence). The CDR3 runs to 13 residues. Trimming removed 1 base from V and 0 bases from J, with 4 bases in between. The DNA of the CDR3 is TGTGCCAGCAGCCAAGGCGCCTCCTACGAGCAGTACTTC. It encodes CASSQGASYEQYF.

The rearrangement links TRBV6-5 to TRBJ2-3; a possible D gene is TRBD1 (5 bases). In germline, CDR1 is MNHEY, CDR2 SVGAGI. The V gene lost 7 bases and the J gene lost 3 bases, with 17 bases spanning the gap. The CDR3 has 15 amino acids. CDR3 sequence: CASMKVQGGTDTQYF. In DNA, the CDR3 is TGTGCCAGCATGAAAGTCCAGGGTGGTACAGATACGCAGTATTTT.

The rearrangement links TRBV10-1 to TRBJ1-1; 7 bases map to TRBD1. With V trimmed by 2 bases and J by 10 bases, 7 bases remained unmatched. The CDR3 is made up of 13 amino acids. CDR1 is WNHNN, CDR2 SYGVQD, per germline (reference sequence). This CDR3 reads CASSERQGKGAFF. DNA for the CDR3: TGCGCCAGCAGTGAGCGACAGGGAAAGGGAGCTTTCTTT.

V gene TRBV10-3 combines with J gene TRBJ2-5; the D gene is possibly TRBD1 (6 bases). The germline V gene has CDR1 ENHRY and CDR2 SYGVKD. Trimming cost V 0 bases and J 1 base, with 9 bases left between them. This CDR3 comprises 15 residues. The CDR3 sequence is CAISESDSIQETQYF. The CDR3 DNA reads as TGTGCCATCAGTGAGTCGGACAGCATCCAAGAGACCCAGTACTTC.

The CDR3 region is CASSQVAGKGETQYF. For the CDR3, the DNA is TGTGCCAGCAGCCAAGTAGCAGGGAAGGGAGAGACCCAGTACTTC. The chain links TRBV3-1 (or the pseudogene TRBV3-2) to TRBJ2-5; a possible D gene is TRBD1 (5 bases). This CDR3 is 15 amino acids long. The germline V and J ends were trimmed by 1 base and 4 bases, with 13 bases remaining between them. Germline CDR1 reads LGHDT; CDR2 reads YNNKEL (reference sequence).